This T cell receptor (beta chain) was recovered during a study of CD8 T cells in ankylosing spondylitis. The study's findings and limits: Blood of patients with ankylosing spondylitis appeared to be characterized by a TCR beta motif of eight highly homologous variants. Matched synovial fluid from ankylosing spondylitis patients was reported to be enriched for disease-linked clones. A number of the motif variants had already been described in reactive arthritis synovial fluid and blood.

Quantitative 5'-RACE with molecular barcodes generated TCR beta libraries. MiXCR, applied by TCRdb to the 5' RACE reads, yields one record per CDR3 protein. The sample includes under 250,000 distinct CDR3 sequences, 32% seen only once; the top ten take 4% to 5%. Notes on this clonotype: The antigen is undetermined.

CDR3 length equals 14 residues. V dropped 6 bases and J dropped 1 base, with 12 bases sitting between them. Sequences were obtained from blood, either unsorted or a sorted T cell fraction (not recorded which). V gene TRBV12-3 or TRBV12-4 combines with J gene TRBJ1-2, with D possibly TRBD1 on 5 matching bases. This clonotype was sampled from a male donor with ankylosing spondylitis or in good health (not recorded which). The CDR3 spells CASRPGRLNYGYTF. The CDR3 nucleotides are TGTGCCAGCAGACCGGGACGGCTTAACTATGGCTACACCTTC.